This passage covers 24 T cell receptor beta chains from one sample sequenced in a study of control samples from healthy donors and cancer patients. Assay: immunoSEQ multiplex PCR; the TCRdb copy retains only in-frame clones and omits some. The sample shows fewer than 150,000 clones, about 89% of them seen only once. Sequencing was carried out using blood. The receptor source for this set is a woman between 18 and 30 years old in good health.

This clone was observed once. The V call is TRBV7-3, the J call TRBJ2-3; 8 bases align to TRBD2. Germline CDR1 reads SGHTA; CDR2 reads FQGTGA. V lost 2 bases, J lost 1 base, and 17 bases stayed unmatched. The CDR3 has 20 residues. Written as DNA, the CDR3 is TGTGCCAGCAGCTTATTGCCCCCCCAACCGGGGGGGCCGGGCACAGATACGCAGTATTTT. Translation: CASSLLPPQPGGPGTDTQYF.

The V call is TRBV13, the J call TRBJ2-6; D gene unclear. The germline V and J ends were trimmed by 3 bases and 1 base, with 10 bases remaining between them. CDR1 and CDR2 (germline): PRHDT, FYEKMQ (reference sequence). This CDR3 is 16 amino acids long. CDR3 in amino acids: CASSFGARSGANVLTF. The CDR3 coding sequence is TGTGCCAGCAGCTTTGGAGCGAGGTCTGGGGCCAACGTCCTGACTTTC.

As DNA, the CDR3 is TGTGCCAGCAGCTATCGTAGCGGTCTCCAAGAGACCCAGTACTTC. It specifies CASSYRSGLQETQYF. The chain links TRBV7-9 to TRBJ2-5; possible D gene TRBD2, 6 bases. Germline V lookup: CDR1 SEHNR, CDR2 FQNEAQ (reference sequence). V lost 4 bases and J 1 base, leaving 13 bases between the germline ends. The CDR3 extends over 15 amino acids.

V is TRBV6-2 or TRBV6-3 and J is TRBJ1-4; 11 bases are a match to TRBD1. The CDR3 is 16 amino acids. Germline V lookup: CDR1 MNHEY, CDR2 SVGEGT. After removal of 5 bases from V and 4 bases from J, the junction contained 6 bases not matched to a gene. The CDR3: CASSGQGALSNEKLFF. CDR3 nucleotide sequence: TGTGCCAGCAGTGGACAGGGGGCTTTGAGTAATGAAAAACTGTTTTTT.

The J gene is TRBJ2-7, the V gene TRBV28, with no clear D. The length of the CDR3 is 11 residues. CDR1 and CDR2 (germline): MDHEN, SYDVKM. The V gene lost 10 bases and the J gene lost 2 bases, with 9 bases spanning the gap. This chain's CDR3 is CATNTPYEQYF. In DNA form, the CDR3 reads TGTGCCACAAATACCCCCTACGAGCAGTACTTC. The variable domain in full, with the rest retrieved from reference TRBV28 and TRBJ2-7, is DVKVTQSSRYLVKRTGEKVFLECVQDMDHENMFWYRQDPGLGLRLIYFSYDVKMKEKGDIPEGYSVSREKKERFSLILESASTNQTSMYLCATNTPYEQYFGPGTRLTVT.

The chain couples TRBV3-1 (or the pseudogene TRBV3-2) to TRBJ2-7, with TRBD2 matching over 14 bases. The V gene's germline CDR1 is LGHDT and CDR2 YNNKEL (reference sequence). Losses at the gene ends were 3 bases for V and 6 bases for J; bases not matched to a gene: 1. The CDR3 has 14 amino acids. CDR3 sequence: CASSQGLAGAEQYF. The CDR3 DNA reads TGTGCCAGCAGCCAGGGACTAGCGGGAGCCGAGCAGTACTTC.

This chain uses TRBV14 with TRBJ2-2; D unresolved. The V end was cut by 3 bases, the J end by 3 bases, with 14 bases between. This CDR3 region has 16 residues. Looked up from germline, CDR1 is SGHDN and CDR2 is FVKESK. The DNA for the CDR3 is TGTGCCAGCAGCCAGATTCGGCCAGTAGACACCGGGGAGCTGTTTTTT. Translation: CASSQIRPVDTGELFF.

J is TRBJ1-2 and V is TRBV6-2 or TRBV6-3; D is possibly TRBD1 (6 bases). From germline, CDR1 is MNHEY and CDR2 SVGEGT. CDR3 length equals 14 residues. Trimming removed 2 bases at V and 8 bases at J, with 15 bases between. Here the CDR3 DNA reads TGTGCCAGCAGTTACGGTTCAGGGGCGCGGGGCTACACCTTC. Protein sequence: CASSYGSGARGYTF.

This clone was seen only once. The chain's CDR3 is CASTTGRVGTEAFF. As DNA, the CDR3 is TGTGCCAGTACCACCGGCAGGGTTGGCACTGAAGCTTTCTTT. V gene TRBV19 combines with J gene TRBJ1-1; D perhaps matches TRBD1 (5 bases). Germline lookup yields CDR1 LNHDA and CDR2 SQIVND (reference sequence). This CDR3 has 14 residues. The V gene lost 7 bases and the J gene lost 4 bases, with 16 bases spanning the gap.

The J gene is TRBJ2-7, the V gene TRBV28; D gene unclear. The CDR3 consists of 12 residues. Per germline, CDR1 MDHEN and CDR2 SYDVKM. V lost 4 bases and J 6 bases, leaving 10 bases between the germline ends. CDR3 coding DNA: TGTGCCAGCAGTTCTACCCGAAGCGAGCAGTACTTC. It specifies CASSSTRSEQYF. Based on the CDR3 plus reference TRBV28 and TRBJ2-7, the full variable domain is DVKVTQSSRYLVKRTGEKVFLECVQDMDHENMFWYRQDPGLGLRLIYFSYDVKMKEKGDIPEGYSVSREKKERFSLILESASTNQTSMYLCASSSTRSEQYFGPGTRLTVT.

The rearrangement joins TRBV28 to TRBJ1-1; TRBD1 matches 9 bases. The germline gives CDR1 MDHEN, CDR2 SYDVKM. The junction had 10 bases not matched to a gene; V was cut back by 5 bases and J by 6 bases. The length of the CDR3 is 15 residues. The CDR3 DNA reads as TGTGCCAGCAGTGCCACAGGGGGCGCAAATCCTGAAGCTTTCTTT. Amino acid sequence: CASSATGGANPEAFF.

The V gene is TRBV6-5, the J gene TRBJ2-5; 8 nucleotides agree with TRBD2. V lost 6 bases and J lost 5; bases outside the gene matches: 8. CDR3 length: 14 amino acids. Germline CDR1 is MNHEY and CDR2 is SVGAGI. CDR3 DNA sequence: TGTGCCAGCAGCGAGTTCCCGGGGGGGGAGACCCAGTACTTC. Translation gives CASSEFPGGETQYF.

The chain carries TRBV7-3 and TRBJ2-3; D call uncertain. The CDR3 totals 12 residues. Trimming cost V 7 bases and J 1 base, with 6 bases left between them. CDR1 is SGHTA and CDR2 is FQGTGA in the germline V gene. Here the CDR3 reads CASMQRTDTQYF. The DNA for the CDR3 is TGTGCCAGCATGCAACGCACAGATACGCAGTATTTT.

The gene calls are TRBV4-1 and TRBJ1-6; D unresolved. V lost 4 bases and J 0 bases, leaving 10 bases between the germline ends. The CDR3 is 16 amino acids. The germline V gene has CDR1 MGHRA and CDR2 YSYEKL. CDR3 loop: CASSPGFSSYNSPLHF. Written as DNA, the CDR3 is TGCGCCAGCAGCCCCGGCTTTAGCTCCTATAATTCACCCCTCCACTTT.

The chain combines TRBV30 with TRBJ1-6; D not certain. Trimming pared 2 bases from V and 4 bases from J, leaving 12 bases between. CDR3 length: 15 residues. Germline loops: CDR1 GTSNPN, CDR2 SVGIG (reference sequence). The CDR3 loop reads CAWSLRWSYNSPLHF. CDR3 DNA: TGTGCCTGGAGTCTTCGGTGGAGTTATAATTCACCCCTCCACTTT.

The chain has TRBV4-2 and TRBJ2-2; D might be TRBD1 or TRBD2, each matching 6 bases. Trimming removed 7 bases from V and 7 bases from J, with 19 bases in between. The germline V gene encodes CDR1 LGHNA and CDR2 YNFKEQ. This CDR3 spans 15 amino acids. The CDR3 sequence is CASIYQWGASGELFF. In DNA form, the CDR3 reads TGTGCCAGCATCTACCAATGGGGGGCAAGCGGGGAGCTGTTTTTT.

This chain connects TRBV19 to TRBJ2-5, with 8 bases that match TRBD2. The CDR3 spans 16 residues. V dropped 3 bases and J dropped 2; count of bases not matched to a gene: 8. Per germline, CDR1 LNHDA and CDR2 SQIVND (reference sequence). CDR3 nucleotide sequence: TGTGCCAGTAGTATTCGGGCTAGCGGGTTACAAGAGACCCAGTACTTC. It yields the protein CASSIRASGLQETQYF.

V is TRBV6-5 and J is TRBJ2-4; 9 bases map to TRBD1. Germline V lookup: CDR1 MNHEY, CDR2 SVGAGI. The CDR3 totals 15 residues. The junction had 8 bases not matched to a gene; V was cut back by 4 bases and J by 7 bases. CDR3 region: CASSFTPGQGNIQYF. The CDR3 bases are TGTGCCAGCAGTTTTACTCCGGGACAGGGTAACATTCAGTACTTC.

The CDR3, as DNA: TGTGCCACCAGCAGAGAGGTAGGACGCGGACAGGCAAGTGAGCAGTTCTTC. It yields the protein CATSREVGRGQASEQFF. The chain recombines TRBV15 with TRBJ2-1; TRBD1 matches at 7 bases. Germline V gene data show CDR1 as LNHNV and CDR2 as YYDKDF (reference sequence). The CDR3 runs to 17 residues. J lost 9 bases, V lost 0 bases, and 14 bases had no gene match.

The J gene is TRBJ2-1, the V gene TRBV27, with TRBD2 identical over 7 bases. Trimming took 4 bases from V and 4 from J; bases not matched to a gene: 7. The CDR3 runs 15 residues. The germline CDR1 and CDR2 sequences are MNHEY and SMNVEV (reference sequence). The chain's CDR3 is CASSSRPSGYNEQFF. The DNA of the CDR3 is TGTGCCAGCAGTTCTCGGCCTAGCGGTTACAATGAGCAGTTCTTC.

V is TRBV15 and J is TRBJ2-3; TRBD2 matches 10 bases. The V gene end was trimmed by 1 base and the J gene end by 0 bases; junction bases not matched to a gene: 4. CDR1 is LNHNV and CDR2 is YYDKDF in the germline V gene (reference sequence). This CDR3 has 17 amino acids. The CDR3 nucleotides read TGTGCCACCAGCAGAGGGGGACTAGCGTCAAGCACAGATACGCAGTATTTT. Translation gives CATSRGGLASSTDTQYF.

This CDR3 reads CASSLNNYGYTF. CDR3 DNA: TGCGCCAGCAGCCTGAATAACTATGGCTACACCTTC. The gene calls are TRBV4-3 and TRBJ1-2, with no clear D. Germline V gene data show CDR1 as LGHNA and CDR2 as YSLEER. Trimming pared 4 bases from V and 1 base from J, leaving 4 bases between. The CDR3 is made up of 12 amino acids.

The gene calls are TRBV30 and TRBJ1-1; D not resolved. This CDR3 is 12 amino acids long. Trimming left V 5 bases short and J 0 bases short, with 7 bases between. Germline values: CDR1 GTSNPN, CDR2 SVGIG (reference sequence). The chain's CDR3 is CAWERMNTEAFF. The CDR3 DNA follows: TGTGCCTGGGAAAGGATGAACACTGAAGCTTTCTTT.

This rearrangement joins TRBV6-2 or TRBV6-3 to TRBJ2-2, with 7 bases aligning to TRBD1. The length of the CDR3 is 17 residues. Germline V gene lookup returns CDR1 MNHEY and CDR2 SVGEGT. Trimming cost V 2 bases and J 0 bases; bases outside gene matches: 6. This CDR3 reads CASSYEPGTANTGELFF. The DNA of the CDR3 is TGTGCCAGCAGTTACGAGCCGGGGACAGCGAACACCGGGGAGCTGTTTTTT.